The present T cell receptor beta chain was sequenced within a study of CD8 T cells in ankylosing spondylitis. The germline V gene has CDR1 SGHRS and CDR2 YFSETQ. The CDR3 is made up of 15 amino acids. Trimming removed 0 bases from V and 7 bases from J; junction bases left unmatched: 6. TCRdb redid the calling of the 5' RACE reads with MiXCR, one entry per CDR3 protein. The data contain roughly 100,000 distinct CDR3 sequences, 24% of them seen just once; the ten biggest clones take up 9% to 15%. The chain links TRBV5-1 to TRBJ2-2; TRBD1 agrees at 7 bases. The clonotype originates from a male donor with ankylosing spondylitis. The specimen was synovial fluid, either unsorted or a sorted T cell fraction (not recorded which). DNA of the CDR3: TGCGCCAGCAGCTTGGGAGACAGGGACATCGGGGAGCTGTTTTTT. Protein product: CASSLGDRDIGELFF.